The rows below give T cell receptor beta chains drawn from one sample of a study of cytomegalovirus exposure and HLA in healthy donors. Clones were sequenced by immunoSEQ multiplex PCR, and TCRdb holds only the in-frame ones, with some missing. Among about 47,000 clones listed, 65% to 80% were seen once. The sequenced material came from PBMCs. The source is a young man in good health and CMV-seronegative. Both conserved end residues are part of each CDR3. The order of the fields is V gene, J gene, clone size, D gene, CDR3 DNA, CDR3 protein. The D gene is left open where the match is weak. The size entry is marked missing in some rows and otherwise reads once, few, many or a size class.

v_gene: TRBV19
j_gene: TRBJ2-1
abundance: -
d_gene: -
CDR3nt: TGTGCCACCGCCCCTCGGGAGAACAATGAGCAGTTCTTC
CDR3aa: CATAPRENNEQFF

v_gene: TRBV29-1
j_gene: TRBJ1-2
abundance: -
d_gene: TRBD1
CDR3nt: TGCAGCGGCAAACAGGGGGGCGACTATGGCTACACCTTC
CDR3aa: CSGKQGGDYGYTF

v_gene: TRBV5-1
j_gene: TRBJ1-2
abundance: few
d_gene: -
CDR3nt: TGCGCCAGCAGCTTGGGGTTGGCCGGGGTCGACTATGGCTACACCTTC
CDR3aa: CASSLGLAGVDYGYTF

v_gene: TRBV6-5
j_gene: TRBJ2-5
abundance: -
d_gene: -
CDR3nt: TGTGCCAGCAGTTACTCTCTAGATCCGAAGACCCAGTACTTC
CDR3aa: CASSYSLDPKTQYF

v_gene: TRBV29-1
j_gene: TRBJ1-5
abundance: -
d_gene: -
CDR3nt: TGCAGCGTCGGGGGTCAGCCCCAGCATTTT
CDR3aa: CSVGGQPQHF

v_gene: TRBV5-4
j_gene: TRBJ2-7
abundance: -
d_gene: -
CDR3nt: TGTGCCATTTCACAAACACAGGGAGGGGGAAGCGAGCAGTACTTC
CDR3aa: CAISQTQGGGSEQYF

v_gene: TRBV29-1
j_gene: TRBJ2-2
abundance: -
d_gene: -
CDR3nt: TGCAGCGTTGGCCCCGGGGCCGGGGAGCTGTTTTTT
CDR3aa: CSVGPGAGELFF

v_gene: TRBV2
j_gene: TRBJ2-7
abundance: -
d_gene: TRBD1
CDR3nt: TGTGCCAGCAGTAACAGACAGGGGGAATTCTACGAGCAGTACTTC
CDR3aa: CASSNRQGEFYEQYF

v_gene: TRBV6-5
j_gene: TRBJ2-3
abundance: -
d_gene: -
CDR3nt: TGTGCCAGCAGTTACGGTCGCGGAACACATACGCAGTATTTT
CDR3aa: CASSYGRGTHTQYF

v_gene: TRBV30
j_gene: TRBJ2-3
abundance: -
d_gene: TRBD2
CDR3nt: TGTGCCCGAACTAGCGGTACCACAGATACGCAGTATTTT
CDR3aa: CARTSGTTDTQYF

v_gene: TRBV15
j_gene: TRBJ2-1
abundance: -
d_gene: -
CDR3nt: TGTGCCACCAGCAGAGCTCCGGGACATAGAAACAATGAGCAGTTCTTC
CDR3aa: CATSRAPGHRNNEQFF

v_gene: TRBV6-1
j_gene: TRBJ1-1
abundance: -
d_gene: TRBD1
CDR3nt: TGTGCCAGCAGGGGGACAGTCACTGGAGCTTTCTTT
CDR3aa: CASRGTVTGAFF

v_gene: TRBV29-1
j_gene: TRBJ2-5
abundance: few
d_gene: TRBD2
CDR3nt: TGCAGCGTTGAAAGGACTAGCCAAGAGACCCAGTACTTC
CDR3aa: CSVERTSQETQYF

v_gene: TRBV6-5
j_gene: TRBJ2-7
abundance: few
d_gene: TRBD2
CDR3nt: TGTGCCAGCAGCCCACTGGGGGAGGGCCGAATTGCGCAGTACTTC
CDR3aa: CASSPLGEGRIAQYF

v_gene: TRBV5-1
j_gene: TRBJ1-1
abundance: -
d_gene: -
CDR3nt: TGCGCCAGCAGCTTTGACAGACCGAGAACCACTGAAGCTTTCTTT
CDR3aa: CASSFDRPRTTEAFF

v_gene: TRBV29-1
j_gene: TRBJ2-1
abundance: -
d_gene: -
CDR3nt: TGCAGCGTTGTAGGTGAGGGCATGGAGTTCTTC
CDR3aa: CSVVGEGMEFF

v_gene: TRBV11-2
j_gene: TRBJ2-1
abundance: -
d_gene: TRBD2
CDR3nt: TGTGCCAGCAGCACACGGACTAGCGGGAGATACAATGAGCAGTTCTTC
CDR3aa: CASSTRTSGRYNEQFF

v_gene: TRBV30
j_gene: TRBJ1-1
abundance: -
d_gene: -
CDR3nt: TGTGCTGTCAACAAGCGGATTGAAGCTTTCTTT
CDR3aa: CAVNKRIEAFF

v_gene: TRBV5-4
j_gene: TRBJ2-5
abundance: -
d_gene: -
CDR3nt: TGTGCCAGCAGGGGGGGTTCGGCGGCACAAGAGACCCAGTACTTC
CDR3aa: CASRGGSAAQETQYF

v_gene: TRBV5-1
j_gene: TRBJ2-5
abundance: once
d_gene: -
CDR3nt: TGCGCCAGCAGCTTGGTTATAGGGGTGGGGGAGACCCAGTACTTC
CDR3aa: CASSLVIGVGETQYF

v_gene: TRBV6-1
j_gene: TRBJ1-1
abundance: medium-sized
d_gene: -
CDR3nt: TGTGCCAGCAGTGAGGGGGCGCACACTGAAGCTTTCTTT
CDR3aa: CASSEGAHTEAFF

v_gene: TRBV5-4
j_gene: TRBJ2-3
abundance: -
d_gene: TRBD2
CDR3nt: TGTGCCAGTGGAGCGGGGGCGGTCCCAGATACGCAGTATTTT
CDR3aa: CASGAGAVPDTQYF

v_gene: TRBV6-4
j_gene: TRBJ2-2
abundance: few
d_gene: TRBD2
CDR3nt: TGTGCCAGCAGTGAGGAAGCGGGAGGAAACACCGGGGAGCTGTTTTTT
CDR3aa: CASSEEAGGNTGELFF

v_gene: TRBV5-1
j_gene: TRBJ1-2
abundance: -
d_gene: -
CDR3nt: TGCGCCAGCAGTTCAGGGGAAGGAGGCTACACCTTC
CDR3aa: CASSSGEGGYTF